The 5 T cell receptor beta chains reported below all come from one sample, sequenced in a study of T cell changes during pregnancy in multiple sclerosis. This table comes from immunoSEQ multiplex PCR, and its TCRdb copy is limited to in-frame clones, with some not included. The top ten hold roughly 6.1% of the sample, which has around 37,000 clones, about nine tenths seen once. This material consisted of CD8+ T cells from peripheral blood mononuclear cells, taken in the second trimester of pregnancy. The receptors were gathered from a female donor with multiple sclerosis, enrolled in a pregnancy study.

The chain has TRBV7-9 and TRBJ1-1; 8 bases align to TRBD1. This CDR3 has 15 residues. CDR1 SEHNR and CDR2 FQNEAQ come from the germline V gene (reference sequence). V lost 2 bases, J lost 5 bases, and 7 bases stayed unmatched. The CDR3, as DNA: TGTGCCAGCAGCTTACTCGGGACAGGTGGTACTGAAGCTTTCTTT. Its protein is CASSLLGTGGTEAFF.

The V and J genes are TRBV14 and TRBJ2-7, with D possibly matching TRBD2 (5 bases). The V and J ends lost 1 base and 0 bases respectively, with 10 bases between them. This CDR3 spans 15 amino acids. Germline CDR1 and CDR2: SGHDN and FVKESK. The CDR3 DNA follows: TGTGCCAGCAGCCAAGTAGGTAGCGTCTCCTACGAGCAGTACTTC. Translating it yields CASSQVGSVSYEQYF.

The genes are TRBV10-3 and TRBJ2-7, with D perhaps matching TRBD2 (5 bases). With 7 bases removed from V and 0 bases from J, the gap between germline ends came to 16 bases. The germline V gene has CDR1 ENHRY and CDR2 SYGVKD. CDR3 length equals 15 residues. CDR3 DNA: TGTGCCATCACCCAGCGGCCTGACTTCTCCTACGAGCAGTACTTC. Translating gives CAITQRPDFSYEQYF.

The rearrangement links TRBV7-7 to TRBJ2-1, with D tentatively TRBD2 (5 bases). CDR3 length: 12 residues. CDR1 and CDR2 (germline): SSHAT, FNYEAQ (reference sequence). V was cut by 5 bases and J by 8 bases, with 10 bases left in between. The CDR3 reads CASSPAGDEQFF. The CDR3 DNA follows: TGTGCCAGCAGCCCCGCCGGGGATGAGCAGTTCTTC.

This clone was seen once. The chain uses TRBV6-5 and TRBJ2-3, with 7 bases fitting TRBD1. CDR1 is MNHEY, CDR2 SVGAGI, per germline. V was pared by 4 bases and J by 4 bases, with 11 bases of the junction left unmatched. The CDR3 totals 16 residues. DNA for the CDR3: TGTGCCAGCAGTTCTGGGGCAGGGGGTTTTTCAGATACGCAGTATTTT. Its protein is CASSSGAGGFSDTQYF.